A selection of T cell receptor beta chains follows, all from one sample in a study of blood T cell repertoires in COVID-19. Data came from immunoSEQ multiplex PCR; TCRdb stores just in-frame clones and leaves some out. The sample carries approximately 52,000 clones, 80% to 90% recorded once. Sequencing was done on a sample of peripheral blood. The receptors were gathered from a man in his 70s with acute or convalescent COVID-19. Both conserved end residues are part of each CDR3. The D gene is left open where the match is weak. Where a row states a size, it is once, few, many or the class of an expanded clone; other rows omit it.

D	size	V	J	CDR3	DNA
TRBD2	-	TRBV27	TRBJ2-3	CASSYGEGDTQYF	TGTGCCAGCAGTTACGGGGAGGGAGATACGCAGTATTTT
TRBD1	-	TRBV6-2/TRBV6-3	TRBJ1-2	CASSPRTGSTGGYTF	TGTGCCAGCAGTCCACGGACAGGATCAACGGGTGGCTACACCTTC
TRBD1	-	TRBV7-6	TRBJ1-5	CASSSRQGLHF	TGTGCCAGCAGCTCAAGACAGGGATTGCATTTT
TRBD2	-	TRBV6-2/TRBV6-3	TRBJ2-7	CASSDLAGGVLEQYF	TGTGCCAGCAGTGACTTAGCGGGAGGTGTACTCGAGCAGTACTTC
-	few	TRBV3-1/TRBV3-2	TRBJ1-5	CASSPGLGKPQHF	TGTGCCAGCAGCCCCGGGCTCGGGAAACCCCAGCATTTT
TRBD1	-	TRBV28	TRBJ2-5	CASSLRTGSVGTQYF	TGTGCCAGCAGTTTAAGGACAGGCTCCGTCGGGACCCAGTACTTC
TRBD1	once	TRBV4-1	TRBJ1-4	CASSQGTGGDRAKEKLFF	TGCGCCAGCAGCCAAGGCACAGGGGGCGATCGGGCGAAGGAAAAACTGTTTTTT
TRBD1	-	TRBV11-2	TRBJ2-1	CASSSRPDRDLGGEQFF	TGTGCCAGCAGCTCCAGACCGGACAGGGACCTCGGTGGTGAGCAGTTCTTC
-	-	TRBV12-3/TRBV12-4	TRBJ1-5	CASSLQANQPQHF	TGTGCCAGCAGTTTACAGGCTAATCAGCCCCAGCATTTT
TRBD2	-	TRBV20-1	TRBJ2-3	CSASGARAGELDTQYF	TGCAGTGCTAGTGGGGCTAGAGCGGGAGAGTTAGATACGCAGTATTTT
-	few	TRBV5-1	TRBJ2-2	CASSSTGNTGELFF	TGCGCCAGCAGCTCAACGGGGAACACCGGGGAGCTGTTTTTT
TRBD2	-	TRBV28	TRBJ2-2	CASTSGGARITGELFF	TGTGCCAGCACTAGCGGGGGGGCTAGGATTACCGGGGAGCTGTTTTTT
TRBD1	-	TRBV3-1/TRBV3-2	TRBJ2-3	CASSQVQGAIDTQYF	TGTGCCAGCAGCCAAGTACAGGGGGCTATAGATACGCAGTATTTT
-	few	TRBV19	TRBJ1-1	CASITTSGVTEAFF	TGTGCCAGTATAACTACCTCGGGGGTTACTGAAGCTTTCTTT
TRBD1	-	TRBV27	TRBJ2-5	CASSFGQGAGETQYF	TGTGCCAGCAGTTTCGGACAGGGGGCCGGGGAGACCCAGTACTTC
TRBD1	-	TRBV14	TRBJ2-5	CASSTRTGRGTQYF	TGTGCCAGCAGCACTCGGACAGGGCGAGGGACCCAGTACTTC
-	-	TRBV7-3	TRBJ2-1	CASSPGTSRAEQFF	TGTGCCAGCAGCCCCGGGACATCCAGGGCGGAGCAGTTCTTC
-	-	TRBV19	TRBJ2-1	CASSLEVWNEQFF	TGTGCCAGTAGCCTTGAGGTCTGGAATGAGCAGTTCTTC
TRBD2	-	TRBV3-1/TRBV3-2	TRBJ2-5	CASSQATGGRQETQYF	TGTGCCAGCAGCCAAGCAACGGGAGGGAGGCAAGAGACCCAGTACTTC
-	-	TRBV18	TRBJ2-1	CASSPAGHNEQFF	TGTGCCAGCTCACCAGCAGGGCACAATGAGCAGTTCTTC
TRBD2	-	TRBV7-9	TRBJ2-3	CASSLGGLVSDTQYF	TGTGCCAGCAGCTTAGGGGGACTAGTTAGTGATACGCAGTATTTT
-	-	TRBV6-5	TRBJ2-5	CASTPSVETQYF	TGTGCCAGCACGCCTAGCGTTGAGACCCAGTACTTC
-	-	TRBV6-2/TRBV6-3	TRBJ1-2	CASSQGLYGYTF	TGTGCCAGCAGTCAAGGACTCTATGGCTACACCTTC
-	-	TRBV6-1	TRBJ2-3	CASSEYGGLDTQYF	TGTGCCAGCAGTGAATATGGGGGGTTGGATACGCAGTATTTT
TRBD2	few	TRBV19	TRBJ2-3	CASRLGAGAHTDTQYF	TGTGCCAGCCGTTTAGGAGCGGGAGCCCACACAGATACGCAGTATTTT
-	-	TRBV27	TRBJ2-3	CASSFGLASYRDTQYF	TGTGCCAGCAGTTTTGGGCTAGCGTCCTACCGAGATACGCAGTATTTT
-	-	TRBV2	TRBJ1-5	CASSEEVYSNQPQHF	TGTGCCAGCAGTGAGGAGGTCTATAGCAATCAGCCCCAGCATTTT
TRBD1	-	TRBV9	TRBJ1-4	CASSAGTGGVTNEKLFF	TGTGCCAGCAGCGCCGGGACAGGGGGAGTTACTAATGAAAAACTGTTTTTT
TRBD2	-	TRBV5-5	TRBJ2-7	CASSPRGGPYEQYF	TGTGCCAGCAGCCCCCGGGGGGGGCCCTACGAGCAGTACTTC
TRBD1	-	TRBV7-2	TRBJ1-2	CASSLPKGQGAYGYTF	TGTGCCAGCAGCTTACCGAAGGGACAGGGGGCCTATGGCTACACCTTC
TRBD1	-	TRBV2	TRBJ1-2	CASKIGTGRVSSF	TGTGCCAGCAAGATCGGGACAGGGAGGGTGTCTTCCTTC